The source of this T cell receptor (beta chain) is a study of blood T cell repertoires in COVID-19. Assay used: immunoSEQ multiplex PCR; TCRdb lists only in-frame clones, some missing. The data show about 260,000 clones, roughly four fifths seen once. Germline assignment: CDR1 MDHEN and CDR2 SYDVKM. The CDR3 spans 14 residues. Germline trimming cut 2 bases from V and 3 bases from J; bases unmatched to any gene: 4. The TCR was taken from a woman in her 50s who had recovered from COVID-19. V and J are TRBV28 and TRBJ2-7; 7 bases agree with TRBD1. Sample: peripheral blood. The CDR3 reads CASSLVNRGYEQYF. For the CDR3, the DNA is TGTGCCAGCAGTTTAGTAAACAGGGGCTACGAGCAGTACTTC.